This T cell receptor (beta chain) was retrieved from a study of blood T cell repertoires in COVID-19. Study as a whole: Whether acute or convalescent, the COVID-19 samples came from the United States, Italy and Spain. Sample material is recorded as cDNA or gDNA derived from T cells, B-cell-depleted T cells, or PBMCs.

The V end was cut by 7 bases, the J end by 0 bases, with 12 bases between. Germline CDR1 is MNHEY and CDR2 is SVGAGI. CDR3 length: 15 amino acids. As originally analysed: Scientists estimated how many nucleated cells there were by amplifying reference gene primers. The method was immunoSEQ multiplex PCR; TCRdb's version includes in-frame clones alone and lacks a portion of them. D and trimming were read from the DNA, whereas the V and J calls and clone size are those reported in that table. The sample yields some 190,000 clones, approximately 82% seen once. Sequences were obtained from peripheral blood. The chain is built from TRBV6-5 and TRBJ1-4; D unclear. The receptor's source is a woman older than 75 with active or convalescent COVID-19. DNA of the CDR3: TGTGCCAGCAATGTCAGTCGCTCAACTAATGAAAAACTGTTTTTT. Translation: CASNVSRSTNEKLFF.